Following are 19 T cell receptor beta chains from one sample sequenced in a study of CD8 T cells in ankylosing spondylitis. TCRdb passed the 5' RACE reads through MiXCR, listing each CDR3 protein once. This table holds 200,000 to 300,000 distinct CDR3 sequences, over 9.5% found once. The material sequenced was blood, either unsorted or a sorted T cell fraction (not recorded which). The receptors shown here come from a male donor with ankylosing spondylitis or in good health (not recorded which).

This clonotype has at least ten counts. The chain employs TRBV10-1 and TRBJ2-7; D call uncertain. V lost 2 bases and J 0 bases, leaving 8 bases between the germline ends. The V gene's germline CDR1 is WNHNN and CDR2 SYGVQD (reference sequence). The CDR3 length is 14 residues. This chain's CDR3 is CASSETPNSYEQYF. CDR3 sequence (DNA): TGCGCCAGCAGTGAGACCCCAAACTCCTACGAGCAGTACTTC.

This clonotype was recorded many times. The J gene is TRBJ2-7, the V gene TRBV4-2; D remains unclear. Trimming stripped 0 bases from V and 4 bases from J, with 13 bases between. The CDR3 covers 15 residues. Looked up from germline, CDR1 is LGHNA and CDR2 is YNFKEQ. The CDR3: CASSQEVAVVYEQYF. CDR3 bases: TGTGCCAGCAGCCAAGAAGTGGCTGTCGTGTACGAGCAGTACTTC.

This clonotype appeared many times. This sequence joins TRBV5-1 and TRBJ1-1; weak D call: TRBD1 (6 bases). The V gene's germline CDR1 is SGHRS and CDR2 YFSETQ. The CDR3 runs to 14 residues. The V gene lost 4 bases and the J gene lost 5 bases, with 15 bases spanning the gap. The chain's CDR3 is CASSPFDQGTEAFF. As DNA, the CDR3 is TGCGCCAGCAGCCCATTTGATCAGGGGACTGAAGCTTTCTTT.

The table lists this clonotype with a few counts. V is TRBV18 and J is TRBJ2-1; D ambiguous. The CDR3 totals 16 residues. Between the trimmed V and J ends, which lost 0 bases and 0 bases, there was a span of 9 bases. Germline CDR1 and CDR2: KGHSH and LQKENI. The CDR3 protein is CASSPPLRNSYNEQFF. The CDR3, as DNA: TGTGCCAGCTCACCACCGTTGAGAAACTCCTACAATGAGCAGTTCTTC.

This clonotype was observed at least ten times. The CDR3 nucleotides are TGTGCCAGCTCAGAACGGGACAGGGTTCGGACCCAGTACTTC. This translates into CASSERDRVRTQYF. V is TRBV11-2 and J is TRBJ2-5; 9 nucleotides line up with TRBD1. This CDR3 comprises 14 residues. The trim removed 8 bases at V and 7 bases at J, leaving 11 bases unmatched. The germline CDR1 and CDR2 sequences are SGHAT and FQNNGV.

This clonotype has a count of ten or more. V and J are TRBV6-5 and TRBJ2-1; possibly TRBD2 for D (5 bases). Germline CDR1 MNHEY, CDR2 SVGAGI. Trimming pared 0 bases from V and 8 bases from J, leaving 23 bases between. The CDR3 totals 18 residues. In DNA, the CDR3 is TGTGCCAGCAGTTACTCCCAAATCACTAGTCCGAGTGGGGATGAGCAGTTCTTC. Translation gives CASSYSQITSPSGDEQFF.

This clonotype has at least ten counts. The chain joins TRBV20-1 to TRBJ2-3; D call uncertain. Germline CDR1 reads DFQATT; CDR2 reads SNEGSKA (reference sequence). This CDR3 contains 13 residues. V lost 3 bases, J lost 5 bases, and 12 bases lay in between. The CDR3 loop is CSASPQAGDTQYF. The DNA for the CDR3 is TGCAGTGCTAGTCCGCAGGCAGGAGATACGCAGTATTTT.

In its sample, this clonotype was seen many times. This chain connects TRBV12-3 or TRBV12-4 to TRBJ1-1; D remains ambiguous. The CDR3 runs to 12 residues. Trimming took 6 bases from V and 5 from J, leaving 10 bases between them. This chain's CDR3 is CASSRMGTEAFF. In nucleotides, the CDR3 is TGTGCCAGCAGCCGGATGGGGACTGAAGCTTTCTTT.

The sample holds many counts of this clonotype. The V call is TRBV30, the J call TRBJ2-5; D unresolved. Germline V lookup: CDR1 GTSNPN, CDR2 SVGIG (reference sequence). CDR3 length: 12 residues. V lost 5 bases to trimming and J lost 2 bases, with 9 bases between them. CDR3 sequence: CAWAPRQETQYF. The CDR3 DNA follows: TGTGCCTGGGCGCCCCGACAAGAGACCCAGTACTTC.

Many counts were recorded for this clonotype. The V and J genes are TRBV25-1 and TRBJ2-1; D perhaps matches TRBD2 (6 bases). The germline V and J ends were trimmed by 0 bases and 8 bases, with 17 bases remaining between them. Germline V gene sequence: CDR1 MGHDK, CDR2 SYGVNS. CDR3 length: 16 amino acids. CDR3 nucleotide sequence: TGTGCCAGCAGTGAATACCGGACCGGGTCTAGCGATGAGCAGTTCTTC. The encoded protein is CASSEYRTGSSDEQFF. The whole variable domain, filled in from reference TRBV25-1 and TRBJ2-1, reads EADIYQTPRYLVIGTGKKITLECSQTMGHDKMYWYQQDPGMELHLIHYSYGVNSTEKGDLSSESTVSRIRTEHFPLTLESARPSHTSQYLCASSEYRTGSSDEQFFGPGTRLTVL.

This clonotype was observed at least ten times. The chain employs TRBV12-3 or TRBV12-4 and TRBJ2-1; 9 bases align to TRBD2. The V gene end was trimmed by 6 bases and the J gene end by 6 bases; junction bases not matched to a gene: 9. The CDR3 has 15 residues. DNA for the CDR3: TGTGCCAGCAGCCCTCCCGCGGGAGGGCCCAATGAGCAGTTCTTC. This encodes CASSPPAGGPNEQFF.

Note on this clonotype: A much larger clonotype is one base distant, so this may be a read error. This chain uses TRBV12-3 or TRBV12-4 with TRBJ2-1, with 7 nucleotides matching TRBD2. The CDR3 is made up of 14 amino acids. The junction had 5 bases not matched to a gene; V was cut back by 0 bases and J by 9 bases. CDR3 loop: CASSLAGLVPEQFF. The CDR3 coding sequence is TGTGCCAGCAGTTTAGCCGGACTAGTCCCTGAGCAGTTCTTC.

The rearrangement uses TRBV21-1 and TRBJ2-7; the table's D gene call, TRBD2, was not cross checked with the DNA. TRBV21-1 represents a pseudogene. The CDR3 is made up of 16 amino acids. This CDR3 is CASPMVVGRALYEQYF. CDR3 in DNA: TGTGCCAGCCCCATGGTGGTAGGCCGGGCACTCTACGAGCAGTACTTC.

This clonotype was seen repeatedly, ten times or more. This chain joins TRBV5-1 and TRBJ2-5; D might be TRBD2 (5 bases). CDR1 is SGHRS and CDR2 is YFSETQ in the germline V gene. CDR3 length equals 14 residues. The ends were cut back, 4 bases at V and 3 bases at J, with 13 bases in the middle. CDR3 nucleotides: TGCGCCAGCAGCCCTGGCAGCGGTGAAGAGACCCAGTACTTC. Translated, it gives CASSPGSGEETQYF.

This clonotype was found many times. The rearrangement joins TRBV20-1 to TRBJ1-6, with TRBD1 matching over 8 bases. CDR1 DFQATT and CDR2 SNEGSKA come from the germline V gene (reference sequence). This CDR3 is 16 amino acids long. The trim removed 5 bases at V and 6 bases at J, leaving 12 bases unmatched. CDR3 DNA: TGCAGTGCTCCCGAGCCCATACAGGGGGGTAATTCACCCCTCCACTTT. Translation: CSAPEPIQGGNSPLHF.

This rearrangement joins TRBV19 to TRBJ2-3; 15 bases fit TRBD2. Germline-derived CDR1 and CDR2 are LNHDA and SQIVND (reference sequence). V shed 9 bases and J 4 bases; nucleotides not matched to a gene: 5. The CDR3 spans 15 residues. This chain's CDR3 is CASGTSGGSADTQYF. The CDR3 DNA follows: TGTGCCAGCGGGACTAGCGGGGGGTCCGCAGATACGCAGTATTTT. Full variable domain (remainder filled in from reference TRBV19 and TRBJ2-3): DGGITQSPKYLFRKEGQNVTLSCEQNLNHDAMYWYRQDPGQGLRLIYYSQIVNDFQKGDIAEGYSVSREKKESFPLTVTSAQKNPTAFYLCASGTSGGSADTQYFGPGTRLTVL.

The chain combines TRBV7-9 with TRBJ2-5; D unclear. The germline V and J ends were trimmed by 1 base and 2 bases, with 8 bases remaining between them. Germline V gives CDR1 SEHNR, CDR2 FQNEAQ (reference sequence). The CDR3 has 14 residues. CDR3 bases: TGTGCCAGCAGCTTAGAGGATCAGCAAGAGACCCAGTACTTC. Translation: CASSLEDQQETQYF.

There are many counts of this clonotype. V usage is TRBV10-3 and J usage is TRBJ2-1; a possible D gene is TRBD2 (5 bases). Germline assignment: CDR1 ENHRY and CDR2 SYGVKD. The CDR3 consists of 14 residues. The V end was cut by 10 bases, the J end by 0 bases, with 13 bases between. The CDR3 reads CASRTPGSYNEQFF. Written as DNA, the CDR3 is TGTGCCAGTCGGACTCCCGGCTCCTACAATGAGCAGTTCTTC.

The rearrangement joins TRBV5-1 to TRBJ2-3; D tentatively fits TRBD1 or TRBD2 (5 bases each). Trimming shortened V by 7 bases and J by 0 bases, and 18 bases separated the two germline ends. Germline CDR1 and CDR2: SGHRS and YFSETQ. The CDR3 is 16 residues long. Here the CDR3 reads CASGGTTAPSTDTQYF. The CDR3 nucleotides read TGCGCCAGCGGGGGAACGACTGCTCCTAGCACAGATACGCAGTATTTT.